These 31 T cell receptor beta chains came from one sample sequenced in a study of response to subunit inactivated influenza vaccine. TCRdb passed the RT-PCR reads through MiXCR, listing each CDR3 protein once. The sample shows approximately 520,000 distinct CDR3 sequences, 16% of them seen only once. Specimen: CD4+ T cells sorted from PBMCs, collected less than 30 months after vaccination. The source is a man aged 45-69 years who received an inactivated influenza vaccine.

This clonotype was seen more than once but under ten times. V usage is TRBV10-3 and J usage is TRBJ2-1; weak D call: TRBD1 (6 bases). V gave up 9 bases and J gave up 8 bases, with 20 bases separating them. The CDR3 contains 14 residues. Looked up from germline, CDR1 is ENHRY and CDR2 is SYGVKD. The CDR3 sequence is CAINGQTNVDEQFF. The CDR3 DNA is TGTGCCATAAACGGACAGACAAATGTGGATGAGCAGTTCTTC.

This clonotype is a singleton in its sample. This chain joins TRBV24-1 and TRBJ2-3, with D possibly TRBD2 on 6 matching bases. Germline loops: CDR1 KGHDR, CDR2 SFDVKD. The CDR3 extends over 16 amino acids. Trimming stripped 4 bases from V and 1 base from J, with 14 bases between. The CDR3 here is CATSDPGTDRTDTQYF. CDR3 DNA: TGTGCCACCAGTGACCCCGGGACTGACCGCACAGATACGCAGTATTTT.

In its sample, this clonotype was seen a few times. This chain links TRBV7-2 with TRBJ1-5; D may be TRBD1 (5 bases). Germline CDR1 reads SGHTA; CDR2 reads FQGNSA. V was cut by 1 base and J by 9 bases, with 16 bases left in between. The CDR3 is 15 amino acids. CDR3 coding DNA: TGTGCCAGCAGCTTAGTGGATAGAGGGGAGTCGCCCCAGCATTTT. Residues: CASSLVDRGESPQHF.

This clonotype was counted a few times. The rearrangement links TRBV6-1 to TRBJ2-5; D is perhaps TRBD1 (6 bases). The CDR3 has 15 residues. Germline-derived CDR1 and CDR2 are MNHNS and SASEGT. Trimming removed 6 bases from V and 1 base from J, with 15 bases in between. The chain's CDR3 is CASSPMRTVQETQYF. The CDR3 coding sequence is TGTGCCAGCAGCCCGATGCGGACAGTCCAAGAGACCCAGTACTTC.

This clonotype was observed at least ten times. CDR3 nucleotide sequence: TGCAGCGGTTCTTCCGGGACTAGCATCAATGAGCAGTTCTTC. It encodes CSGSSGTSINEQFF. The chain recombines TRBV29-1 with TRBJ2-1; 9 bases fit TRBD2. V dropped 7 bases and J dropped 6; count of bases not matched to a gene: 10. In germline, CDR1 is SQVTM, CDR2 ANQGSEA. This CDR3 is 14 amino acids long.

The rearrangement links TRBV4-1 to TRBJ2-7; maybe TRBD2 (5 bases). Per germline, CDR1 MGHRA and CDR2 YSYEKL. CDR3 length: 15 residues. Trimming shortened V by 1 base and J by 3 bases, and 13 bases separated the two germline ends. This CDR3 is CASSQVPGGRYEQYF. The DNA of the CDR3 is TGCGCCAGCAGCCAAGTTCCAGGCGGGCGCTACGAGCAGTACTTC.

V usage is TRBV20-1 and J usage is TRBJ1-5, with a tentative D call TRBD1 (6 bases). The CDR3 contains 14 residues. V lost 4 bases, J lost 2 bases, and 12 bases lay in between. Germline CDR1 DFQATT, CDR2 SNEGSKA (reference sequence). For the CDR3, the DNA is TGCAGTGCTATACGCGCAGGGGGCAATCAGCCCCAGCATTTT. Residues: CSAIRAGGNQPQHF.

J is TRBJ2-1 and V is TRBV11-3; tentatively, D is TRBD1 or TRBD2 (6 bases each). V was pared by 1 base and J by 4 bases, with 14 bases between. The germline CDR1 and CDR2 sequences are SGHNT and YENEEA. CDR3 length: 16 residues. The DNA of the CDR3 is TGTGCCAGCAGCTTAGGGCAGAGGGGGGTGTACAATGAGCAGTTCTTC. Amino acids: CASSLGQRGVYNEQFF.

This clonotype appeared a few times. The chain uses TRBV5-1 and TRBJ2-7; either TRBD1 or TRBD2 may fit D (5 bases each). The CDR3 totals 15 residues. CDR1 is SGHRS and CDR2 is YFSETQ in the germline V gene. V shed 4 bases and J shed 6 bases, with 20 bases lying between them. CDR3 sequence reads: CASSARGEGPREQYF. The CDR3 coding sequence is TGCGCCAGCAGCGCGAGGGGAGAGGGGCCTCGCGAGCAGTACTTC.

There are a few counts of this clonotype. V and J are TRBV7-2 and TRBJ2-5; no firm D call. The CDR3 is 15 residues long. The V gene's germline CDR1 is SGHTA and CDR2 FQGNSA. The germline V and J ends were trimmed by 0 bases and 0 bases, with 8 bases remaining between them. This CDR3 is CASSLAYSNQETQYF. The CDR3 nucleotides are TGTGCCAGCAGCTTAGCCTACAGTAACCAAGAGACCCAGTACTTC.

The rearrangement uses TRBV12-3 or TRBV12-4 and TRBJ1-2; 7 bases line up with TRBD1. V dropped 10 bases and J dropped 3; count of bases not matched to a gene: 8. CDR3 length: 13 residues. In DNA, the CDR3 is TGTGCCACCCAGGGGGGAGTCGACTATGGCTACACCTTC. It translates to CATQGGVDYGYTF.

The chain combines TRBV6-2 or TRBV6-3 with TRBJ2-7; D might be TRBD1 (6 bases). Deletions cut 7 bases from V and 0 bases from J, with 16 bases between. This CDR3 has 15 amino acids. Germline-derived CDR1 and CDR2 are MNHEY and SVGEGT. CDR3 sequence reads: CASTRGQSSSYEQYF. The DNA for the CDR3 is TGTGCCAGCACCAGAGGACAGTCCTCCTCCTACGAGCAGTACTTC.

The chain joins TRBV3-1 to TRBJ2-3; 12 nucleotides agree with TRBD2. CDR3 length: 16 residues. Germline lookup yields CDR1 LGHDT and CDR2 YNNKEL (reference sequence). Trimming removed 4 bases from V and 2 bases from J; junction bases left unmatched: 4. This chain's CDR3 is CASSLGTSGYTDTQYF. In DNA, the CDR3 is TGTGCCAGCAGCCTCGGGACTAGCGGGTACACAGATACGCAGTATTTT.

There are many counts of this clonotype. V usage is TRBV29-1 and J usage is TRBJ2-1; TRBD1 is a possible D gene (6 bases). Trimming cost V 1 base and J 0 bases, with 13 bases left between them. Germline CDR1 is SQVTM and CDR2 is ANQGSEA. This CDR3 contains 16 residues. In nucleotides, the CDR3 is TGCAGCGTTGAAGGTCAGGGGCTTGGCTCCTACAATGAGCAGTTCTTC. This sequence encodes CSVEGQGLGSYNEQFF.

At least ten counts were recorded for this clonotype. J is TRBJ2-1 and V is TRBV12-3 or TRBV12-4, with 7 bases aligning to TRBD1. There are 10 residues in the CDR3. The junction had 4 bases not matched to a gene; V was cut back by 11 bases and J by 9 bases. CDR3 sequence reads: CAGQVGEQFF. DNA for the CDR3: TGTGCCGGACAGGTGGGTGAGCAGTTCTTC.

This chain joins TRBV20-1 and TRBJ1-1; D is unresolved. V was cut by 0 bases and J by 1 base, with 6 bases left in between. Germline V gene sequence: CDR1 DFQATT, CDR2 SNEGSKA (reference sequence). The CDR3 has 13 amino acids. DNA of the CDR3: TGCAGTGCTAGAGACGCAGCGAACACTGAAGCTTTCTTT. It is translated as CSARDAANTEAFF.

This clonotype showed up just a few times. This sequence joins TRBV5-5 and TRBJ1-4; no clear D gene. Germline V lookup: CDR1 SGHKS, CDR2 YYEKEE (reference sequence). CDR3 length: 14 residues. V was shortened by 4 bases and J by 5 bases, with 12 bases between the two germline ends. The chain's CDR3 is CASSRDSFNEKLFF. The CDR3 coding sequence is TGTGCCAGCAGCCGTGACTCCTTCAATGAAAAACTGTTTTTT. The full variable domain, in which reference TRBV5-5 and TRBJ1-4 provide the parts outside the CDR3, is DAGVTQSPTHLIKTRGQQVTLRCSPISGHKSVSWYQQVLGQGPQFIFQYYEKEERGRGNFPDRFSARQFPNYSSELNVNALLLGDSALYLCASSRDSFNEKLFFGSGTQLSVL.

The V call is TRBV24-1, the J call TRBJ2-2; D call uncertain. With 4 bases removed from V and 2 bases from J, the gap between germline ends came to 16 bases. Germline CDR1 reads KGHDR; CDR2 reads SFDVKD. CDR3 size: 17 residues. The chain's CDR3 is CATSDPLRAGNTGELFF. The DNA for the CDR3 is TGTGCCACCAGTGACCCCCTTAGGGCAGGAAACACCGGGGAGCTGTTTTTT.

The chain uses TRBV4-2 and TRBJ2-3, with 10 bases that match TRBD2. The CDR3 contains 16 residues. V shed 1 base and J 2 bases; nucleotides not matched to a gene: 3. Germline V gene lookup returns CDR1 LGHNA and CDR2 YNFKEQ. This chain's CDR3 is CASSQGTSGYTDTQYF. The CDR3 DNA reads TGTGCCAGCAGCCAAGGGACTAGCGGATACACAGATACGCAGTATTTT.

The chain carries TRBV2 and TRBJ1-1, with 10 bases matching TRBD1. The CDR3 runs to 16 residues. Germline CDR1 and CDR2: SNHLY and FYNNEI. J gave up 0 bases and V 6 bases, and 7 bases lay outside the gene matches. CDR3 loop: CASSRDGTGVNTEAFF. The CDR3 DNA sequence: TGTGCCAGCAGCCGAGATGGGACAGGGGTGAACACTGAAGCTTTCTTT.

This chain uses TRBV7-8 with TRBJ1-6, with D unclear. The ends were cut back, 6 bases at V and 8 bases at J, with 11 bases in the middle. The CDR3 has 13 residues. Per germline, CDR1 SGHVS and CDR2 FQNEAQ. The CDR3 bases are TGTGCCAGCAGTGTTCTAAGGGATTCACCCCTCCACTTT. Translating it yields CASSVLRDSPLHF.

The rearrangement links TRBV13 to TRBJ2-7; 10 bases map to TRBD1. V gave up 5 bases and J gave up 4 bases; unmatched junction bases: 8. The CDR3 has 15 residues. Germline loops: CDR1 PRHDT, CDR2 FYEKMQ (reference sequence). Here the CDR3 reads CASSDSGTGAYEQYF. CDR3 DNA sequence: TGTGCCAGCAGCGATTCCGGGACAGGGGCATACGAGCAGTACTTC.

The rearrangement links TRBV24-1 to TRBJ1-2, with a tentative D call TRBD1 (6 bases). V shed 3 bases and J shed 7 bases, with 11 bases lying between them. The CDR3 is 13 amino acids. Germline V gene sequence: CDR1 KGHDR, CDR2 SFDVKD. Written as DNA, the CDR3 is TGTGCCACCAGTGATACCACAGGGTTTGGCTACACCTTC. Amino acids: CATSDTTGFGYTF.

The chain is built from TRBV19 and TRBJ2-1; TRBD2 matches at 7 bases. V lost 0 bases to trimming and J lost 12 bases; unmatched junction nucleotides: 8. Germline V lookup: CDR1 LNHDA, CDR2 SQIVND (reference sequence). This CDR3 region has 14 residues. CDR3 DNA: TGTGCCAGTAGTATAGATGCCGTGGGGGGGGGGCAGTTCTTC. It specifies CASSIDAVGGGQFF.

The J gene is TRBJ2-4, the V gene TRBV11-2, with D tentatively TRBD1 (6 bases). Trimming took off 9 bases at V and 3 bases at J, with 12 bases between the two ends. Looked up from germline, CDR1 is SGHAT and CDR2 is FQNNGV. CDR3 length: 13 residues. The CDR3 sequence: CASTEGVKNIQYF. The CDR3, as DNA: TGTGCCAGTACTGAGGGGGTCAAAAACATTCAGTACTTC.

This clonotype was observed many times. The V gene is TRBV27, the J gene TRBJ2-5, with 10 bases aligning to TRBD1. The germline gives CDR1 MNHEY, CDR2 SMNVEV (reference sequence). The CDR3 spans 16 residues. J gave up 5 bases and V 5 bases, and 11 bases lay outside the gene matches. CDR3 DNA: TGTGCCAGCAGTCGGGGACAGGGGCCCCCGTTGGAGACCCAGTACTTC. This encodes CASSRGQGPPLETQYF.

This clonotype has a handful of counts. This chain connects TRBV6-6 to TRBJ2-5, with 10 bases lining up with TRBD1. This CDR3 is built from 12 residues. From germline, CDR1 is MNHNY and CDR2 SVGAGI (reference sequence). Trimming at V came to 10 bases and at J to 13 bases, leaving 12 bases not matched to a gene. The CDR3 is CATGQGDGSGYF. CDR3 nucleotide sequence: TGTGCCACCGGACAGGGGGACGGGAGTGGGTACTTC.

In its sample, this clonotype was seen a few times. The V call is TRBV2, the J call TRBJ2-2; 8 positions agree with TRBD1. Germline values: CDR1 SNHLY, CDR2 FYNNEI. The CDR3 runs to 14 residues. Germline trimming cut 10 bases from V and 1 base from J; bases unmatched to any gene: 5. The CDR3 loop is CATSGTGNTGELFF. CDR3 sequence (DNA): TGTGCCACGTCCGGGACAGGGAACACCGGGGAGCTGTTTTTT.

This chain links TRBV4-2 with TRBJ2-5; tentatively, D is TRBD2 (5 bases). Trimming pared 1 base from V and 2 bases from J, leaving 11 bases between. From germline, CDR1 is LGHNA and CDR2 YNFKEQ. CDR3 length: 15 residues. In DNA form, the CDR3 reads TGTGCCAGCAGCCAAGGGAGTGGGAGACAAGAGACCCAGTACTTC. Its translation: CASSQGSGRQETQYF.

A few counts support this clonotype. This sequence joins TRBV2 and TRBJ2-7, with D possibly being TRBD1 (6 bases). Trimming removed 7 bases at V and 1 base at J, with 11 bases between. The CDR3 has 13 residues. CDR1 is SNHLY, CDR2 FYNNEI, per germline. The CDR3 DNA is TGTGCCAGCACTAGGACAGAATCCTACGAGCAGTACTTC. Its protein product is CASTRTESYEQYF. Together with reference TRBV2 and TRBJ2-7, the CDR3 gives the full variable domain: EPEVTQTPSHQVTQMGQEVILRCVPISNHLYFYWYRQILGQKVEFLVSFYNNEISEKSEIFDDQFSVERPDGSNFTLKIRSTKLEDSAMYFCASTRTESYEQYFGPGTRLTVT.

The V call is TRBV12-3 or TRBV12-4, the J call TRBJ2-1; no reliable D call. There are 13 residues in the CDR3. Between the trimmed V and J ends, which lost 3 bases and 6 bases, there was a span of 9 bases. CDR3 in amino acids: CASSFRATNEQFF. As DNA, the CDR3 is TGTGCCAGCAGTTTCCGGGCCACCAATGAGCAGTTCTTC.